This section outlines one T cell receptor (beta chain) sequence together with its context. Allocation to cohorts depended on clinical history reported by the participants. Trimming left V 6 bases short and J 0 bases short, with 15 bases between. CDR3 length equals 16 residues. CDR1 and CDR2 from the germline V gene are SNHLY and FYNNEI. The data were taken from a study of blood T cell repertoires in COVID-19. Overall study context: In each case, the material was cDNA or gDNA derived from T cells, B-cell-depleted T cells, or PBMCs.

The data were produced by immunoSEQ multiplex PCR, yet TCRdb's version contains in-frame clones alone and is incomplete. Of hundreds of thousands of clones in the sample, more than 70% were seen once. Sequenced input: PBMCs or T cells enriched from blood (not recorded which). The rearrangement uses TRBV2 and TRBJ2-1; weak D call: TRBD2 (5 bases). This TCR was sampled from a woman in her fifties or sixties in a cohort exposed to, infected with or recovered from COVID-19 (not recorded which). The CDR3 is CASRPTAGPSYNEQFF. The CDR3 DNA sequence: TGTGCCAGCAGACCCACTGCGGGCCCCTCCTACAATGAGCAGTTCTTC. The whole variable domain, remainder taken from reference TRBV2 and TRBJ2-1, is EPEVTQTPSHQVTQMGQEVILRCVPISNHLYFYWYRQILGQKVEFLVSFYNNEISEKSEIFDDQFSVERPDGSNFTLKIRSTKLEDSAMYFCASRPTAGPSYNEQFFGPGTRLTVL.